Detailed here is one T cell receptor (beta chain). Its antigen has not been determined. No much larger clone exists at a distance of one base, and base qualities are not known. These data belong to a study of cytomegalovirus exposure and HLA in healthy donors (dated by TCRdb to 2016 to 2017). Looking at the study overall: According to an earlier analysis of 550 to 700 of the donors, 150 million to 200 million T cells yielded roughly 110 million unique TCR beta sequences and around 300 Gb of sequence data. Every discovery cohort repertoire had been produced on one sequencing platform. The study used immunosequencing to profile the T cell repertoires of approximately 690 subjects and linked those repertoires to cytomegalovirus serostatus. Among several hundred genotyped donors of the cohort, an average of around 240,000 unique TCR beta nucleotide sequences was sequenced per donor, of which about 18% were non-productive. The aim of the study was to test whether cataloging public T cell receptors could identify signatures of past pathogen exposure. Roughly 300 gigabases of sequencing data and approximately 91 million unique TCR sequences made up an early release that covered roughly 670 HLA-typed donors. A later genetic analysis took genome-wide SNP genotypes for about 55% of the 666 donors and used that subset as a discovery cohort. In the later analysis, no new phenotypic data were used to find candidate immune exposures; instead, reliance was placed on TCR beta sequences and their occurrence across donors. An earlier analysis of 500 to 750 of the donors applied high-throughput TCR beta sequencing to assess whether each TCR beta V gene segment acted as functional or pseudogenic. Roughly 5 DR-DQ haplotypes were handled as single units for association and clustering, since linkage in the cohort was strong. Of the 300 to 400 genotyped donors, over 65% fell in the genetic ancestry cluster associated with self-reported Caucasian donors. Class I and class II HLA loci were covered by the typing at four-digit resolution. The number of donors typed differed by locus, with about 629-640 for A, B, C, DRB1 and DQB1, roughly 520 for DQA1, 600 to 610 for DPA1, and 472 for DPB1. Along with the roughly 700-subject first cohort, a separate validation cohort of 120 different subjects was used. High-throughput TCR immunosequencing, statistical association of individual TCRs with disease status, and machine learning were combined to predict cytomegalovirus infection status. Alongside the repertoire data, information on donor age, sex, ethnicity and CMV serostatus was compiled. A later analysis re-analyzed previously published TCR beta repertoires from hundreds of donors and added high-resolution HLA genotyping to study TCR occurrence patterns.

Libraries came from the immunoSEQ multiplex PCR assay. A mixture of 60 forward primers for TCR Vbeta segments and 13 reverse primers for TCR Jbeta segments was used in the multiplex PCR. Amplification of the CDR3 region of rearranged TCR beta genes was performed with a multiplex PCR assay on genomic DNA. Amplified TCR beta libraries were sequenced as 87-base-pair reads on the Illumina HiSeq System. In the paper's pipeline: Across the 666 repertoires, a later analysis counted tens of millions of unique TCR beta chains, 9.5 million to 13 million of which were shared by at least two donors. Raw reads were error-corrected and collapsed into unique sequences by a nearest-neighbor algorithm in which closely related sequences were merged to remove PCR and sequencing errors. To assign V, D and J gene segments, CDR3 sequences were aligned to IMGT reference sequences. Each retained sequence needed at least a six-nucleotide match to both a V gene segment and a J gene segment. A rearrangement counted as productive if the CDR3 had no stop codons and remained in frame with V and J, and every other rearrangement counted as non-productive. CDR3 was defined by IMGT convention, running from the second conserved V-encoded cysteine to the conserved J-encoded phenylalanine. Sequences without an unambiguous match to a single V gene segment were excluded from the earlier analysis of approximately 600 of the donors. In an earlier analysis of approximately 560 of the donors, a V segment was called functional when productive rearrangements were above 56.7%, and segregating when the standard deviation between donors exceeded 5%. A statistical classification framework was built to diagnose cytomegalovirus status from the catalog of TCR beta chain sequences. In a later analysis, V and J genes were assigned by comparing TCR nucleotide sequences against IMGT/GENE-DB human TR gene sequences. Using the TCRdist pipeline, a later analysis assigned CDR3 sequences along with most-parsimonious VDJ recombination scenarios. In a later analysis, each TCR beta chain was defined by its CDR3 amino acid sequence together with its V-gene family, and reads lacking a unique V-gene family were excluded. As a way to deal with suspected cross-contamination and a sequencing artifact, a later analysis dropped 592 nucleotide sequences that were highly shared and had low generation probability. For each public chain, a later analysis derived a clonal expansion index from normalized ranks of inferred template counts within each repertoire. A later analysis computed generation probabilities with a VDJ recombination model fitted to out-of-frame rearrangements, and checked the results against IGoR. A later analysis scored TCR-TCR, TCR-HLA and TCR-CMV co-occurrence with hypergeometric tests, applying a repertoire-size bias correction to TCR pairs. To estimate false discovery rates, a later analysis permuted the HLA or CMV assignments 20 times. In a later analysis, co-occurring TCRs were grouped using DBSCAN, and TCRdist sequence similarity was added for clustering within HLA-allele-positive subsets. Repertoires with fewer than 30,000 or more than 120,000 public chains were left out of co-occurrence clustering, as were several repertoires with anomalous nucleotide sharing. TCRdb provides this immuneACCESS table in a form limited to in-frame rearrangements. Some clones are lacking; in checked studies, under half of them reflect an unresolved V gene, and why the rest are absent is not known. Clone size and V and J calls were adopted from that table, with D and trimming inferred from the DNA. Within this sample are 280,000 or so clones, with approximately 90% of them counted one time only. Jointly, the top ten make up roughly 2% of the sample.

What the work shows at the level of the full study, not this receptor alone: According to a later genetic analysis, donors in an Asian-associated ancestry cluster had fewer N-insertions in productive TCRs than the roughly 670-donor mean. Several of the top co-occurrence clusters appeared to be linked to parvovirus B19, influenza, CMV and Epstein-Barr virus, according to a later analysis. According to the authors, the approach could potentially be generalized to other disease states and immunological phenotypes. Most TCR sequences were seen in very few donors, while some public TCRs were found in many individuals. Because counts were too low, about 18 rarely observed V segments, including chromosome 9 orphons, were excluded from the earlier analysis of 587 of the donors. Because some donors lacked HLA typing at each locus, the association tests relied only on the typed subset. Some IMGT-functional V segments, including TRBV6-2 and TRBV6-3, could not be told apart with the 87-base-pair reads, so those segments were excluded. In a later analysis, TCR association rates were found to vary across HLA loci, with the most associated TCRs seen for DRB1 alleles and the fewest for HLA-C alleles. Broadly in line with IMGT annotations, most TCR beta V segments showed up in productive rearrangements about 87% or about 30% of the time in an earlier analysis of a few hundred of the donors. The sequencing pipeline was judged likely to have produced a cluster of highly shared sequence variants as a technical artifact. The presence/absence analyses assumed that sequencing depth was roughly uniform across donors, and that assumption may not be true. The cohort was sequenced for TCR beta chains only, and without alpha or paired-chain data the features that could be detected were limited. A later analysis found that HLA-associated TCR beta chains were more clonally expanded and had lower generation probabilities than equally common non-associated chains. Assigning TCR associations to individual alleles was difficult when HLA alleles, especially DR and DQ, strongly co-occurred. In both the original and validation cohorts, the classifier was reported to diagnose cytomegalovirus status with high specificity and sensitivity. In a later analysis, 16,951 TCR beta sequences were associated with specific HLA alleles at a false discovery rate of 0.05. In vitro tests confirmed that a few of the cytomegalovirus-associated TCR beta chains recognize cytomegalovirus antigens. A further reported finding was that TCR beta sequences accurately predicted the HLA-A and HLA-B alleles for most subjects in the first cohort. A later analysis found that most CMV-associated TCR beta chains appeared HLA-restricted, with HLA associations seemingly driven largely by CMV exposure. Linkage disequilibrium might explain the correlated functional status among segregating V segments, but an unknown experimental factor could not be ruled out. A later genetic analysis associated a missense DCLRE1C variant with V-gene and J-gene trimming of TCR beta chains, and an independent cohort replicated the association. The only immune exposure information available for the cohort was CMV serostatus. The study listed over 150 TCR beta chains as associated with cytomegalovirus.

The cohort consisted of 666 healthy bone marrow donors. At the time of sampling, every cohort member was nominally healthy, though immune exposures that went unrecorded were likely present. The donor tested CMV seronegative, placing the donor among the 352 seronegative members of the cohort. Every donor gave a peripheral blood sample, and the peripheral blood mononuclear cells from that sample were used for TCR beta sequencing. Genomic DNA was extracted from the blood cell samples with the Qiagen DNeasy Blood Extraction Kit. The germline ends are 11 bases apart after V is trimmed by 2 bases and J by 4 bases. The CDR3 covers 14 residues, taking in both the cysteine and the phenylalanine. The only DNA kept is the CDR3, 42 bases in frame from the first base. According to the germline V gene, CDR1 reads MNHNS and CDR2 reads SASEGT.

The sequence is built from TRBV6-1 and TRBJ1-2, with the D gene uncertain. The source material was PBMCs. This clonotype was obtained from a woman aged 18-29 years in good health and CMV-seronegative. The CDR3 region has the sequence CASSESFFVYGYTF. The DNA sequence is given as TGTGCCAGCAGTGAATCTTTTTTTGTCTATGGCTACACCTTC.